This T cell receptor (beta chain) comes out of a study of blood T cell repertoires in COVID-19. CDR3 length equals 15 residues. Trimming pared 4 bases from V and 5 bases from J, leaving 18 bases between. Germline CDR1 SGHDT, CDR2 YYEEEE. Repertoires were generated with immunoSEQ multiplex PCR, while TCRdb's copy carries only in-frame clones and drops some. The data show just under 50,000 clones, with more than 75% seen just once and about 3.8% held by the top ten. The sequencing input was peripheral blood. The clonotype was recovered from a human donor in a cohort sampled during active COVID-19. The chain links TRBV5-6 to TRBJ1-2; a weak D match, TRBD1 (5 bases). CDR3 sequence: CASSPKGRVFYGYTF. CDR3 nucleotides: TGTGCCAGCAGCCCGAAGGGCAGGGTTTTTTATGGCTACACCTTC.